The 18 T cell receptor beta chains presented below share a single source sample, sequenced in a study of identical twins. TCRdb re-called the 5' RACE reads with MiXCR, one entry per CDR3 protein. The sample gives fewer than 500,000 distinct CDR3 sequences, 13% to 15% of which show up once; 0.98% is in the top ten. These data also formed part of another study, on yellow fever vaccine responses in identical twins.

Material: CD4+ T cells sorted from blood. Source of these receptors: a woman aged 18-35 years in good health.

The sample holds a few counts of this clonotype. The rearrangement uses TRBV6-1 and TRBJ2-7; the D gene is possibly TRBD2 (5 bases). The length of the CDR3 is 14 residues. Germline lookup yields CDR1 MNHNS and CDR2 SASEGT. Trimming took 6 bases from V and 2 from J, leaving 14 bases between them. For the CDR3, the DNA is TGTGCCAGCAGGTCGTTCGGGGTCCCCTACGAGCAGTACTTC. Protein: CASRSFGVPYEQYF.

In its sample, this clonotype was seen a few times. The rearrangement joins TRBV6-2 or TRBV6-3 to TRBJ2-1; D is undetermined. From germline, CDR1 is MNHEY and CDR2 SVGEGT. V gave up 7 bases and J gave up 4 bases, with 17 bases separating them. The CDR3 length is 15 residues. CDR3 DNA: TGTGCCAGCACCGAGACGGTTCCTTCTTACAATGAGCAGTTCTTC. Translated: CASTETVPSYNEQFF.

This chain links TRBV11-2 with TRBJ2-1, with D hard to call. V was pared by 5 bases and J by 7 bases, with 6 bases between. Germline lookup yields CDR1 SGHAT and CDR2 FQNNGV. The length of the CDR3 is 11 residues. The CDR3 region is CASSPKNEQFF. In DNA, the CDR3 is TGTGCCAGCAGCCCTAAAAATGAGCAGTTCTTC.

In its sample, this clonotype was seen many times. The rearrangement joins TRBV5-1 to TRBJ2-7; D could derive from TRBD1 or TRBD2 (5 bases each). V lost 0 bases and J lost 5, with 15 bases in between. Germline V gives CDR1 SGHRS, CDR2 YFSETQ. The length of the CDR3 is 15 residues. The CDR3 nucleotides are TGCGCCAGCAGCTTGGTGTTGGGACGGATCCACGAGCAGTACTTC. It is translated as CASSLVLGRIHEQYF.

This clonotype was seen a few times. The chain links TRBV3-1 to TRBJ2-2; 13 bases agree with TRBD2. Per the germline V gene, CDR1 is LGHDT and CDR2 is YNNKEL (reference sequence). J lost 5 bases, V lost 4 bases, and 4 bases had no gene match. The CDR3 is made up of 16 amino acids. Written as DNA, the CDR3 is TGTGCCAGCAGCCCCCGACTAGCGGGAGGAACCGGGGAGCTGTTTTTT. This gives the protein CASSPRLAGGTGELFF.

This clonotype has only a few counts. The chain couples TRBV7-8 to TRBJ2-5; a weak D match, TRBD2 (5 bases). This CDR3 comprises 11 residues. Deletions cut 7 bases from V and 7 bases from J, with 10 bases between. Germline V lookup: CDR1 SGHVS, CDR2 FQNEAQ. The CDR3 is CASTPLATQYF. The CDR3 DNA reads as TGTGCCAGCACCCCCCTAGCGACCCAGTACTTC.

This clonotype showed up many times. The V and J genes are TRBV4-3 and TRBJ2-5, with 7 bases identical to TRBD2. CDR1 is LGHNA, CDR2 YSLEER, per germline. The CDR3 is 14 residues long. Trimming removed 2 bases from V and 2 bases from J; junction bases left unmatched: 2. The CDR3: CASSQPGLQETQYF. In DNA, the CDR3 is TGCGCCAGCAGCCAACCGGGACTACAAGAGACCCAGTACTTC.

CDR3 bases: TGTGCCAGCAGTGAATATGGGGGGACAGGGGATGAGCAGTTCTTC. Translation gives CASSEYGGTGDEQFF. This rearrangement joins TRBV25-1 to TRBJ2-1; TRBD1 aligns across 10 bases. Trimming cost V 0 bases and J 8 bases; bases outside gene matches: 4. The germline V gene encodes CDR1 MGHDK and CDR2 SYGVNS. The CDR3 contains 15 residues. The whole variable domain, remainder taken from reference TRBV25-1 and TRBJ2-1, is EADIYQTPRYLVIGTGKKITLECSQTMGHDKMYWYQQDPGMELHLIHYSYGVNSTEKGDLSSESTVSRIRTEHFPLTLESARPSHTSQYLCASSEYGGTGDEQFFGPGTRLTVL.

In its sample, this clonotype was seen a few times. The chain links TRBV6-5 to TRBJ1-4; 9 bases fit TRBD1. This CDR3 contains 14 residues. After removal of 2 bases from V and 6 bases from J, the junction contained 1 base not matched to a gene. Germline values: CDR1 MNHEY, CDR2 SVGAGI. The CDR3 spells CASSYRQGDEKLFF. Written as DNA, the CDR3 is TGTGCCAGCAGTTACCGACAGGGGGATGAAAAACTGTTTTTT.

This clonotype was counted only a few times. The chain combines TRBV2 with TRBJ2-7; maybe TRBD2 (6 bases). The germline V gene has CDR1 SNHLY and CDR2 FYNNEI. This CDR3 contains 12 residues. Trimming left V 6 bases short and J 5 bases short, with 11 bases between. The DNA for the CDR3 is TGTGCCAGCAGCAAGGAGGGGAACGAGCAGTACTTC. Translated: CASSKEGNEQYF.

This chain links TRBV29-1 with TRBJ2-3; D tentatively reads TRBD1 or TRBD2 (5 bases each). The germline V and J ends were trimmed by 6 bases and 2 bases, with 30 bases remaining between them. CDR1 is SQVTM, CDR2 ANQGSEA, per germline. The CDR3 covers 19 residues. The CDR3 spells CSVDRRTTARDLLTDTQYF. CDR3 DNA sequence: TGCAGCGTCGATAGGCGAACAACGGCCCGGGACCTCCTCACAGATACGCAGTATTTT.

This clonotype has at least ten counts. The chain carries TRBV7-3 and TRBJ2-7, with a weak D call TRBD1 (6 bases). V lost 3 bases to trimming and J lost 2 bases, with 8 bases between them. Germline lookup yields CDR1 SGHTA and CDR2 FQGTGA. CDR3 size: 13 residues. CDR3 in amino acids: CASSFTGTYEQYF. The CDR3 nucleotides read TGTGCCAGCAGCTTTACAGGGACCTACGAGCAGTACTTC.

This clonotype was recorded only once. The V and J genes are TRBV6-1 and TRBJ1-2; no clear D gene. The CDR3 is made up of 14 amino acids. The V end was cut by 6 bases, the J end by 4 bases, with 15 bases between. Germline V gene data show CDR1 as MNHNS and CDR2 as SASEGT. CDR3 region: CASSASLGAYGYTF. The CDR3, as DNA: TGTGCCAGCAGCGCCTCGCTGGGAGCCTATGGCTACACCTTC.

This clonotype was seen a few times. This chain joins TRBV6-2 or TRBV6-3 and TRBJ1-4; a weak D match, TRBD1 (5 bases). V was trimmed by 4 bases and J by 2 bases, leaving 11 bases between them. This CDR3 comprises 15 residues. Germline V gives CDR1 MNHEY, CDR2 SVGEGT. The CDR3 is CASSSPGRTNEKLFF. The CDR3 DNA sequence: TGTGCCAGCAGTTCCCCGGGGCGGACTAATGAAAAACTGTTTTTT.

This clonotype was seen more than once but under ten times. The CDR3 nucleotides are TGCAGTGCTAGACAGGGGGCTAATAATTCACCCCTCCACTTT. This gives the protein CSARQGANNSPLHF. The V gene is TRBV20-1, the J gene TRBJ1-6; 8 positions agree with TRBD1. The CDR3 length is 14 residues. The germline gives CDR1 DFQATT, CDR2 SNEGSKA (reference sequence). Trimming cost V 2 bases and J 5 bases; bases outside gene matches: 2.

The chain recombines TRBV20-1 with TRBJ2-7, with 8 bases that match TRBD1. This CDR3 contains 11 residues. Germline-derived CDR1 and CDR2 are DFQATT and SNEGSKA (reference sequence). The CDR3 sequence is CRAGQGYEQYF. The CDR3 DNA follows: TGCAGGGCCGGACAGGGCTACGAGCAGTACTTC.

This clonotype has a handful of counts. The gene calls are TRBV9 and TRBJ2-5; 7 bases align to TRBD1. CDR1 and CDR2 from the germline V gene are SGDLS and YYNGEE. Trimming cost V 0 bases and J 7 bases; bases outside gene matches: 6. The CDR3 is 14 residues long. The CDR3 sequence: CASSVATGAGTQYF. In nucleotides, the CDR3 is TGTGCCAGCAGCGTAGCTACAGGGGCCGGGACCCAGTACTTC. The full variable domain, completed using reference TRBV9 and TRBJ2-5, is DSGVTQTPKHLITATGQRVTLRCSPRSGDLSVYWYQQSLDQGLQFLIQYYNGEERAKGNILERFSAQQFPDLHSELNLSSLELGDSALYFCASSVATGAGTQYFGPGTRLLVL.

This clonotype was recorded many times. Written as DNA, the CDR3 is TGTGCCAGCAGTGAAAATCTAGCCAAAAACATTCAGTACTTC. Its protein is CASSENLAKNIQYF. The rearrangement links TRBV6-1 to TRBJ2-4, with D uncertain. From germline, CDR1 is MNHNS and CDR2 SASEGT. The CDR3 contains 14 residues. Trimming took off 2 bases at V and 0 bases at J, with 5 bases between the two ends.